The 19 T cell receptor beta chains given below trace back to one sample, sequenced in a study of shared clonotypes between healthy human individuals. TCRdb keeps only in-frame clones here, not all; method: immunoSEQ multiplex PCR. The profile shows approximately 250,000 clones, over 60% of them singletons. Sequencing used memory CD4+ T cells sorted from blood. Subset here: CD45RA-negative fraction. These receptors were obtained from a young man in good health.

The chain joins TRBV7-9 to TRBJ2-3; unclear D gene. Germline assignment: CDR1 SEHNR and CDR2 FQNEAQ (reference sequence). This CDR3 is 13 amino acids long. The germline V and J ends were trimmed by 3 bases and 1 base, with 5 bases remaining between them. The CDR3, as DNA: TGTGCCAGCAGCTTTTTTGGCACAGATACGCAGTATTTT. Amino acids: CASSFFGTDTQYF. Filled out from reference TRBV7-9 and TRBJ2-3, the complete variable domain reads DTGVSQNPRHKITKRGQNVTFRCDPISEHNRLYWYRQTLGQGPEFLTYFQNEAQLEKSRLLSDRFSAERPKGSFSTLEIQRTEQGDSAMYLCASSFFGTDTQYFGPGTRLTVL.

This clone was found a few times. The chain is built from TRBV25-1 and TRBJ2-4; D is undetermined. This CDR3 region has 15 residues. V dropped 3 bases and J dropped 5 bases, with 14 bases sitting between them. Germline loops: CDR1 MGHDK, CDR2 SYGVNS. The CDR3 DNA follows: TGTGCCAGCAGTGATGGATCGTATGGACAAAACATTCAGTACTTC. Amino acids: CASSDGSYGQNIQYF.

The sample holds many counts of this clone. The chain couples TRBV28 to TRBJ2-5, with 10 bases that match TRBD1. Trimming cost V 6 bases and J 7 bases; bases outside gene matches: 8. The CDR3 totals 14 residues. Germline-derived CDR1 and CDR2 are MDHEN and SYDVKM. The DNA for the CDR3 is TGTGCCAGCAGGGGACAGGGGATCGGAACGACCCAGTACTTC. As protein: CASRGQGIGTTQYF.

The rearrangement uses TRBV2 and TRBJ2-1; unclear D gene. From germline, CDR1 is SNHLY and CDR2 FYNNEI. CDR3 length: 11 residues. Between the trimmed V and J ends, which lost 5 bases and 13 bases, there was a span of 12 bases. The CDR3 bases are TGTGCCAGCAGTTTAACAGAAAACCAGTTCTTC. It encodes CASSLTENQFF.

Only a few counts were recorded for this clone. The chain is built from TRBV7-9 and TRBJ1-2; TRBD1 matches 11 bases. The CDR3 runs 15 residues. V lost 6 bases to trimming and J lost 6 bases; unmatched junction nucleotides: 9. The V gene's germline CDR1 is SEHNR and CDR2 FQNEAQ (reference sequence). In DNA, the CDR3 is TGTGCCAGCAGTTACTGGACAGGGGGCGGTGATGGCTACACCTTC. Translating gives CASSYWTGGGDGYTF.

The genes are TRBV6-1 and TRBJ2-3, with D hard to call. Germline V gene lookup returns CDR1 MNHNS and CDR2 SASEGT. The CDR3 is 14 amino acids. Trimming left V 5 bases short and J 5 bases short, with 14 bases between. The CDR3: CASSRRGYLDTQYF. The DNA for the CDR3 is TGTGCCAGCAGTAGACGTGGGTATTTAGATACGCAGTATTTT.

This clone was seen a few times. The chain employs TRBV10-2 and TRBJ2-2; 10 bases fit TRBD1. V was clipped by 6 bases and J by 5 bases; unmatched bases: 3. This CDR3 is built from 14 residues. Germline V gene data show CDR1 as WSHSY and CDR2 as SAAADI. CDR3 sequence: CASRRTGGTGELFF. As DNA, the CDR3 is TGCGCCAGCAGGCGGACAGGGGGGACCGGGGAGCTGTTTTTT.

This chain uses TRBV2 with TRBJ2-1; 7 bases map to TRBD2. Germline CDR1 reads SNHLY; CDR2 reads FYNNEI. The CDR3 loop spans 14 amino acids. The J segment lost 8 bases and the V segment lost 5 bases, leaving 9 bases of the junction unmatched. The CDR3 region has the DNA TGTGCCAGCAGTACCGCGGGAGTGTACGATGAGCAGTTCTTC. Translation: CASSTAGVYDEQFF.

V is TRBV7-9 and J is TRBJ2-5, with D perhaps matching TRBD1 (5 bases). Trimming pared 5 bases from V and 1 base from J, leaving 8 bases between. This CDR3 spans 13 amino acids. Germline values: CDR1 SEHNR, CDR2 FQNEAQ (reference sequence). CDR3 coding DNA: TGTGCCAGCAGCATGCAGGGCCAAGAGACCCAGTACTTC. Protein product: CASSMQGQETQYF.

This clone was recorded a few times. The chain recombines TRBV27 with TRBJ2-1; D is unresolved. This CDR3 contains 13 residues. Germline V CDR1 and CDR2: MNHEY, SMNVEV (reference sequence). The germline V and J ends were trimmed by 8 bases and 3 bases, with 11 bases remaining between them. The CDR3 is CASSGHLYNEQFF. The CDR3 nucleotides read TGTGCCAGCTCCGGGCACCTCTACAATGAGCAGTTCTTC.

The chain employs TRBV28 and TRBJ2-5; 9 bases are shared with TRBD2. The CDR3 has 16 residues. Germline V gene sequence: CDR1 MDHEN, CDR2 SYDVKM. After removal of 2 bases from V and 5 bases from J, the junction contained 9 bases not matched to a gene. CDR3 in DNA: TGTGCCAGCAGTTTAACCCCGCTAGCGGGAATGGAGACCCAGTACTTC. Translation gives CASSLTPLAGMETQYF.

This clone was picked up one time. This chain uses TRBV29-1 with TRBJ2-3; 9 bases line up with TRBD1. CDR1 is SQVTM and CDR2 is ANQGSEA in the germline V gene. The CDR3 covers 12 residues. Trimming removed 8 bases from V and 5 bases from J; junction bases left unmatched: 5. CDR3: CSPRTGEDTQYF. CDR3 in DNA: TGCAGCCCTCGGACAGGGGAAGATACGCAGTATTTT.

The gene calls are TRBV28 and TRBJ2-1; unclear D gene. Germline loops: CDR1 MDHEN, CDR2 SYDVKM. The CDR3 runs 13 residues. The V end was cut by 6 bases, the J end by 6 bases, with 12 bases between. The CDR3 here is CASSPPPGNEQFF. CDR3 DNA sequence: TGTGCCAGCAGCCCCCCGCCGGGCAATGAGCAGTTCTTC.

The V and J genes are TRBV19 and TRBJ1-2; a weak D match, TRBD1 (6 bases). CDR1 LNHDA and CDR2 SQIVND come from the germline V gene (reference sequence). The CDR3 contains 16 residues. Trimming took 3 bases from V and 8 from J, leaving 22 bases between them. The CDR3 DNA reads as TGTGCCAGTAGTATCTTCGGGGGCGGATCTCTTTCGGGCTACACCTTC. Its translation: CASSIFGGGSLSGYTF.

This clone was detected only a few times. The rearrangement joins TRBV6-1 to TRBJ2-5, with D unclear. CDR1 is MNHNS and CDR2 is SASEGT in the germline V gene. CDR3 length equals 15 residues. The V end was cut by 4 bases, the J end by 1 base, with 13 bases between. As DNA, the CDR3 is TGTGCCAGCAGTGTTGCTTCAGCTTCCCAAGAGACCCAGTACTTC. This translates into CASSVASASQETQYF.

This chain connects TRBV2 to TRBJ2-2; 7 bases are shared with TRBD2. Germline-derived CDR1 and CDR2 are SNHLY and FYNNEI. CDR3 length equals 16 residues. V lost 5 bases and J lost 4; bases outside the gene matches: 10. This CDR3 reads CASSLWGRAATGELFF. The CDR3 DNA follows: TGTGCCAGCAGTCTCTGGGGGAGGGCCGCCACCGGGGAGCTGTTTTTT.

The CDR3 region has the DNA TGTGCCAGCAGCGTAGCTCTTGCGGGAGGTGTACACGAGCAGTACTTC. This translates into CASSVALAGGVHEQYF. V gene TRBV9 combines with J gene TRBJ2-7; 8 bases line up with TRBD2. The germline gives CDR1 SGDLS, CDR2 YYNGEE. This CDR3 is built from 16 residues. V lost 0 bases, J lost 5 bases, and 10 bases stayed unmatched.

This clone was counted ten times or more. The same CDR3 is also encoded by other DNA sequences in this sample. J is TRBJ2-7 and V is TRBV28, with 7 bases lining up with TRBD1. The V segment lost 10 bases and the J segment 5 bases; nucleotides outside the gene matches: 11. The CDR3 is 13 amino acids. The germline V gene has CDR1 MDHEN and CDR2 SYDVKM. The CDR3 region has the DNA TGTGCCAACTTCGACAGGGAAAGGAACGAGCAGTACTTC. Amino acids: CANFDRERNEQYF.

This sequence joins TRBV9 and TRBJ1-1; unclear D gene. The V and J ends lost 5 bases and 1 base respectively, with 9 bases between them. CDR3 length: 13 amino acids. CDR1 and CDR2 (germline): SGDLS, YYNGEE. DNA of the CDR3: TGTGCCAGCAGTCTAAACCCGAACACTGAAGCTTTCTTT. Protein sequence: CASSLNPNTEAFF.